The present entry profiles one TCR beta chain with its context. Its antigen is unidentified. A much larger clone lies one base from this, so it may be a read error. This specimen comes from a study of regulatory T cells in long-lasting Graves disease. Arm-PCR of CDR3 regions and iRepertoire HTBI primers were used to build TCR beta libraries. TCRdb re-derived calls from the multiplex PCR reads in MiXCR, one entry per CDR3 protein. The sample carries about 540,000 distinct CDR3 sequences, roughly 14% recorded once. Indicated time point: newly diagnosed GD, antithyroid drugs for less than 3 months. TCR sequences were obtained from RNA taken from PBMCs. The source of the patients was an endocrinology department in Xi'an, China. General study results and limits: Rather than thyroid tissue, only peripheral blood underwent study.

These records were also assigned to another study, of T cells in Graves' hyperthyroidism and ophthalmopathy. This second report adds: Graves' hyperthyroidism without ophthalmopathy progression within 18 months was termed stable. RT-PCR in the first round (using the HTBI primer set) targeted the TCR CDR3.

Sample: peripheral blood mononuclear cells (PBMCs), taken at new diagnosis, from a patient treated with antithyroid drugs. This TCR was sampled from a man aged 25 to 45 with Graves disease.

CDR3 sequence (DNA): TGCGCCAGCAGCTTGGTTGGAGGGAGTGGCTACGGGCAGTACTTC. Translation gives CASSLVGGSGYGQYF. The chain carries TRBV5-1 and TRBJ2-7; weak D call: TRBD2 (6 bases). There are 15 residues in the CDR3. In germline, CDR1 is SGHRS, CDR2 YFSETQ.